A selection of T cell receptor beta chains follows, all from one sample in a study of OX40 agonist ivuxolimab in advanced cancers. The protocol was immunoSEQ multiplex PCR, while the TCRdb copy is restricted to in-frame clones and leaves out a portion. Among about 76,000 clones listed, approximately 85% were seen once. The source material was CD4+ or CD8+ T cells sorted from blood, sampled in a trial of the OX40 agonist ivuxolimab. The source of these receptors is an adult with an advanced solid tumor such as melanoma, head and neck, liver or kidney cancer. CDR3s include the opening cysteine and the closing phenylalanine or tryptophan. Each record gives: clone size, V gene, J gene, D gene, CDR3 protein, CDR3 DNA. D genes are given only for firm matches. Clone size is not always given. Where it is, it says once, few, many or a class for expanded clones.

>NA|TRBV9|TRBJ1-2|NA
CASSETGTNYGYTF
TGTGCCAGCAGCGAAACCGGGACTAACTATGGCTACACCTTC
>NA|TRBV28|TRBJ2-5|NA
CASSSVQETQYF
TGTGCCAGCAGTTCCGTACAAGAGACCCAGTACTTC
>NA|TRBV5-5|TRBJ1-2|NA
CASSLAVQGKGLGYGYTF
TGTGCCAGCAGCTTGGCGGTCCAGGGGAAGGGTTTGGGCTATGGCTACACCTTC
>NA|TRBV7-2|TRBJ1-2|NA
CASSIQGNYGYTF
TGTGCCAGCAGTATCCAGGGAAACTATGGCTACACCTTC
>NA|TRBV4-3|TRBJ2-7|TRBD1
CASSQAGQGVVEQYF
TGCGCCAGCAGCCAAGCCGGTCAGGGGGTGGTCGAGCAGTACTTC
>NA|TRBV5-8|TRBJ2-2|TRBD2
CAAREGANTGELFF
TGTGCCGCGCGGGAGGGCGCGAACACCGGGGAGCTGTTTTTT
>few|TRBV29-1|TRBJ1-1|TRBD1
CSVPRDSEAFF
TGCAGCGTCCCCCGGGACAGCGAAGCTTTCTTT
>once|TRBV4-1|TRBJ1-3|NA
CASSQDPSLSGNTIYF
TGCGCCAGCAGCCAAGATCCCAGCCTCTCTGGAAACACCATATATTTT
>few|TRBV6-5|TRBJ1-2|TRBD1
CASTLRQGAGDYTF
TGTGCCAGCACCCTACGACAGGGGGCAGGGGACTACACCTTC
>NA|TRBV6-1|TRBJ2-6|NA
CASSGTSGANVLTF
TGTGCCAGCAGTGGGACCTCTGGGGCCAACGTCCTGACTTTC
>NA|TRBV4-3|TRBJ2-3|NA
CASSQSWTGRGDTQYF
TGCGCCAGCAGCCAATCGTGGACAGGGAGGGGGGATACGCAGTATTTT
>NA|TRBV19|TRBJ1-6|NA
CASSIPPEDSNSPLHF
TGTGCCAGTAGTATTCCCCCCGAGGACAGCAATTCACCCCTCCACTTT
>NA|TRBV5-8|TRBJ1-1|NA
CASSWGGVLNTEAFF
TGTGCCAGCAGCTGGGGGGGGGTCCTCAACACTGAAGCTTTCTTT
>NA|TRBV5-6|TRBJ1-5|TRBD1
CASSPGTGYQPQHF
TGTGCCAGCAGCCCGGGGACAGGGTATCAGCCCCAGCATTTT
>few|TRBV30|TRBJ1-6|TRBD1
CAWEGQGHRALHF
TGTGCCTGGGAGGGACAGGGCCACAGGGCCCTCCACTTT
>NA|TRBV7-7|TRBJ2-3|TRBD1
CASSTGTGARTDTQYF
TGTGCCAGCAGCACTGGGACAGGGGCGAGGACAGATACGCAGTATTTT
>NA|TRBV10-1|TRBJ1-1|NA
CARVTLVPEAFF
TGCGCCAGAGTTACCCTCGTCCCTGAAGCTTTCTTT
>NA|TRBV4-3|TRBJ1-1|NA
CASSPSEGYTEAFF
TGCGCCAGCAGCCCCTCTGAGGGATACACTGAAGCTTTCTTT
>NA|TRBV5-1|TRBJ2-7|NA
CASSLRELGYSMYEQYF
TGCGCCAGCAGCTTGCGCGAACTAGGGTATAGCATGTACGAGCAGTACTTC
>NA|TRBV9|TRBJ1-4|NA
CASSVAAGSEKLFF
TGTGCCAGCAGCGTAGCGGCGGGGAGCGAAAAACTGTTTTTT
>NA|TRBV2|TRBJ2-2|NA
CASSLRAANTGELFF
TGTGCCAGCAGTCTCAGGGCAGCCAACACCGGGGAGCTGTTTTTT
>once|TRBV21-1|TRBJ2-4|NA
CASSNRTGAGDIAKNIQYF
TGTGCCAGCAGCAACAGGACAGGGGCGGGGGACATAGCCAAAAACATTCAGTACTTC
>NA|TRBV5-6|TRBJ2-2|TRBD2
CASSRTSGASGTGELFF
TGTGCCAGCAGCCGGACTAGCGGGGCATCGGGCACCGGGGAGCTGTTTTTT
>NA|TRBV4-1|TRBJ1-1|NA
CASSQPRGESTEAFF
TGCGCCAGCAGCCAACCGCGAGGAGAATCCACTGAAGCTTTCTTT
>NA|TRBV29-1|TRBJ1-1|NA
CSVANTEAFF
TGCAGCGTTGCAAACACTGAAGCTTTCTTT
>NA|TRBV2|TRBJ2-7|TRBD2
CASRAGPGGAYEQYF
TGTGCCAGCAGGGCCGGACCGGGAGGGGCCTACGAGCAGTACTTC
>NA|TRBV16|TRBJ2-1|NA
CASSLSLGGGPLNEQFF
TGTGCCAGCAGCCTTTCGTTGGGGGGGGGCCCCTTGAATGAGCAGTTCTTC
>NA|TRBV5-6|TRBJ1-5|TRBD1
CASMSRQGVQPQHF
TGTGCCAGCATGTCCCGACAGGGCGTCCAGCCCCAGCATTTT
>NA|TRBV4-1|TRBJ2-3|NA
CASSQLASTDTQYF
TGCGCCAGCAGCCAGCTAGCGAGCACAGATACGCAGTATTTT
>NA|TRBV12-5|TRBJ2-2|TRBD2
CASGLVAGTGELFF
TGTGCTAGTGGTTTGGTAGCGGGAACCGGGGAGCTGTTTTTT
>NA|TRBV7-2|TRBJ2-3|NA
CASSLAWRGDTQYF
TGTGCCAGCAGCTTAGCGTGGCGAGGAGATACGCAGTATTTT
>NA|TRBV5-1|TRBJ2-7|TRBD2
CASSPSLAGPYEQYF
TGCGCCAGCAGCCCCTCCCTAGCGGGACCCTACGAGCAGTACTTC
>NA|TRBV6-5|TRBJ1-5|NA
CASKGQPDQPQHF
TGTGCCAGCAAGGGGCAGCCAGATCAGCCCCAGCATTTT
>few|TRBV29-1|TRBJ1-2|NA
CSVDTGGYTF
TGCAGCGTTGACACAGGGGGCTACACCTTC
>NA|TRBV5-6|TRBJ1-1|NA
CASSLFNTEAFF
TGTGCCAGCAGCTTGTTTAACACTGAAGCTTTCTTT
>NA|TRBV10-3|TRBJ1-1|NA
CAISTPGETEAFF
TGTGCCATCAGTACCCCAGGGGAAACTGAAGCTTTCTTT
>NA|TRBV2|TRBJ2-7|NA
CASSDMDQGFYEQYF
TGTGCCAGCAGTGACATGGATCAGGGGTTCTACGAGCAGTACTTC
>once|TRBV18|TRBJ2-3|NA
CASSRGPGDTQYF
TGTGCCAGCTCACGGGGACCCGGCGATACGCAGTATTTT
>NA|TRBV5-6|TRBJ2-7|NA
CASSLRDVPYEQYF
TGTGCCAGCAGCTTAAGGGACGTCCCCTACGAGCAGTACTTC
>NA|TRBV6-6|TRBJ2-3|TRBD1
CASSLQGYTDTQYF
TGTGCCAGCAGCCTACAGGGGTACACAGATACGCAGTATTTT
>NA|TRBV6-6|TRBJ2-7|NA
CASSTHVGSGTYEQYF
TGTGCCAGCAGTACCCACGTAGGGAGTGGAACCTACGAGCAGTACTTC
>NA|TRBV6-5|TRBJ1-4|NA
CASSTGQREKLFF
TGTGCCAGCAGTACCGGACAGAGGGAAAAACTGTTTTTT
>NA|TRBV7-2|TRBJ2-2|NA
CASSSSGPVPGELFF
TGTGCCAGCAGTTCGAGCGGGCCCGTACCCGGGGAGCTGTTTTTT
>NA|TRBV5-1|TRBJ2-6|NA
CASSLVQAANGANVLTF
TGCGCCAGCAGCTTGGTGCAGGCGGCGAATGGGGCCAACGTCCTGACTTTC
>NA|TRBV4-1|TRBJ2-3|TRBD1
CATPEGAQTDTQYF
TGCGCCACCCCTGAGGGGGCGCAGACAGATACGCAGTATTTT
>NA|TRBV5-6|TRBJ2-7|TRBD1
CASSFPGTGSHEQYF
TGTGCCAGCAGCTTTCCCGGGACAGGGAGTCACGAGCAGTACTTC
>NA|TRBV5-1|TRBJ1-5|NA
CASSLKGNQPQHF
TGCGCCAGCAGCTTGAAAGGAAATCAGCCCCAGCATTTT
>NA|TRBV7-8|TRBJ2-3|NA
CASSLEPGKYTDTQYF
TGTGCCAGCAGCTTAGAGCCTGGGAAATACACAGATACGCAGTATTTT
>few|TRBV9|TRBJ2-7|NA
CASSVEGSPYEQYF
TGTGCCAGCAGCGTAGAAGGCAGCCCCTACGAGCAGTACTTC
>few|TRBV23-1|TRBJ2-7|NA
CASSQYNRASYEQYF
TGCGCCAGCAGTCAATATAACAGGGCTTCCTACGAGCAGTACTTC
>NA|TRBV23-1|TRBJ1-2|NA
CASSLLGDLYGYTF
TGCGCCAGCAGTCTCTTGGGGGACCTCTATGGCTACACCTTC
>NA|TRBV7-8|TRBJ2-7|TRBD2
CASSLKIAGGLSYEQYF
TGTGCCAGCAGCTTAAAAATAGCGGGAGGCCTCTCCTACGAGCAGTACTTC
>NA|TRBV7-3|TRBJ2-3|NA
CASSLSPGRDTQYF
TGTGCCAGCAGCTTATCGCCAGGGAGAGATACGCAGTATTTT
>NA|TRBV4-1|TRBJ1-5|NA
CASSQDKKGSNQPQHF
TGCGCCAGCAGCCAAGATAAGAAAGGGAGCAATCAGCCCCAGCATTTT